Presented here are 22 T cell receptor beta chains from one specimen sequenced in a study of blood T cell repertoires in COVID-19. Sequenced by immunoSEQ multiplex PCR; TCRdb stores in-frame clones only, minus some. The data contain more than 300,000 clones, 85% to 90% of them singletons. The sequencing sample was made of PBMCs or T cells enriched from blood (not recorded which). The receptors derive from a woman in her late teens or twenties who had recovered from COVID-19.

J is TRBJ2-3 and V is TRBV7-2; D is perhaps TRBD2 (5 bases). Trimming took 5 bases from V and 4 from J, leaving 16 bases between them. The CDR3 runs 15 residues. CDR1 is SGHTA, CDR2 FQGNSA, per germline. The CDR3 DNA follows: TGTGCCAGCAGCAAGGACTCGGCCTCCCCAGATACGCAGTATTTT. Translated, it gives CASSKDSASPDTQYF. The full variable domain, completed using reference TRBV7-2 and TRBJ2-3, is GAGVSQSPSNKVTEKGKDVELRCDPISGHTALYWYRQSLGQGLEFLIYFQGNSAPDKSGLPSDRFSAERTGGSVSTLTIQRTQQEDSAVYLCASSKDSASPDTQYFGPGTRLTVL.

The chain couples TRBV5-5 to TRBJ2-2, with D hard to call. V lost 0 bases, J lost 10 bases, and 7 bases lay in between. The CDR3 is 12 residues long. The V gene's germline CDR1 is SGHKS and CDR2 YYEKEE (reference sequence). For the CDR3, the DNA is TGTGCCAGCAGCTTGGGAGTGCAGGAGCTGTTTTTT. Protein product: CASSLGVQELFF. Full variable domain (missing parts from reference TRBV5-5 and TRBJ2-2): DAGVTQSPTHLIKTRGQQVTLRCSPISGHKSVSWYQQVLGQGPQFIFQYYEKEERGRGNFPDRFSARQFPNYSSELNVNALLLGDSALYLCASSLGVQELFFGEGSRLTVL.

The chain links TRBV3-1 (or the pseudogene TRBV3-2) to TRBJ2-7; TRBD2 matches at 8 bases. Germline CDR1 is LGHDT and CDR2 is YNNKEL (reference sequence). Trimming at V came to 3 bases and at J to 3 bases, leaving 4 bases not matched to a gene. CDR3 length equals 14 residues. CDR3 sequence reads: CASSHGSGSYEQYF. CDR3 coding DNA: TGTGCCAGCAGCCATGGGAGCGGGAGCTACGAGCAGTACTTC.

CDR3: CASSSGQGLYNEQFF. For the CDR3, the DNA is TGTGCCAGCAGCTCGGGACAAGGGCTTTACAATGAGCAGTTCTTC. The rearrangement joins TRBV5-4 to TRBJ2-1; the D gene is possibly TRBD1 (6 bases). Germline CDR1 and CDR2: SGHNT and YYREEE (reference sequence). The germline V and J ends were trimmed by 3 bases and 4 bases, with 14 bases remaining between them. The CDR3 runs to 15 residues.

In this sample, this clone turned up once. The CDR3 nucleotides are TGTGCCAGCAGGGCAGGGGGCGGTAGCTACGAGCAGTACTTC. Translated, it gives CASRAGGGSYEQYF. This sequence joins TRBV6-5 and TRBJ2-7; 8 nucleotides match TRBD1. The CDR3 totals 14 residues. Germline CDR1 is MNHEY and CDR2 is SVGAGI. The ends lost 6 bases at V and 3 bases at J; junction bases unmatched: 7.

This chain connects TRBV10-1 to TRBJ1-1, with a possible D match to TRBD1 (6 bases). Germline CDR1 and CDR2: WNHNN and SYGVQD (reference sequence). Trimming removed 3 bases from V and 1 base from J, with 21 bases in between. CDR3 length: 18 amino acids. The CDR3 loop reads CASSDTQGLPYRNTEAFF. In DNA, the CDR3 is TGCGCCAGCAGTGATACACAGGGATTGCCGTACCGGAACACTGAAGCTTTCTTT.

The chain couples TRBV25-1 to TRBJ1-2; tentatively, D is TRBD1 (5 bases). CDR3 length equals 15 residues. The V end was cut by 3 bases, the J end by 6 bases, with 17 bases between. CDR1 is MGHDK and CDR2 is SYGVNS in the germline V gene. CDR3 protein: CASSEIEPGSHGYTF. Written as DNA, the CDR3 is TGTGCCAGCAGTGAGATAGAACCAGGGTCGCATGGCTACACCTTC.

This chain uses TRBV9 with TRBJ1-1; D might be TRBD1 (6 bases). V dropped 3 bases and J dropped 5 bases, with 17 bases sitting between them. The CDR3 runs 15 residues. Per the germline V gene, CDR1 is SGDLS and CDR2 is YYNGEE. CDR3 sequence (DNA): TGTGCCAGCAGCGCCCTGGGGGGGGCCCCTACTGAAGCTTTCTTT. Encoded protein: CASSALGGAPTEAFF.

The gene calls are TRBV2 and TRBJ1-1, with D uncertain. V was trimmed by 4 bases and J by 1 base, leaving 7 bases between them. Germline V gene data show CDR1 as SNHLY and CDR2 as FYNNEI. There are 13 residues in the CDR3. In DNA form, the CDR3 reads TGTGCCAGCAGTGGATACAAGAACACTGAAGCTTTCTTT. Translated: CASSGYKNTEAFF.

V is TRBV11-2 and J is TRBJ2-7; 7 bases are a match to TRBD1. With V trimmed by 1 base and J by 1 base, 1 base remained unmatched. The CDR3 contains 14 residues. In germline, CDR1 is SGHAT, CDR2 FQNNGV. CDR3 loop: CASSLGTGSYEQYF. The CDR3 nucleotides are TGTGCCAGCAGCTTAGGGACAGGATCCTACGAGCAGTACTTC. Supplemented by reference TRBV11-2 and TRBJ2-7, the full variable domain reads EAGVAQSPRYKIIEKRQSVAFWCNPISGHATLYWYQQILGQGPKLLIQFQNNGVVDDSQLPKDRFSAERLKGVDSTLKIQPAKLEDSAVYLCASSLGTGSYEQYFGPGTRLTVT.

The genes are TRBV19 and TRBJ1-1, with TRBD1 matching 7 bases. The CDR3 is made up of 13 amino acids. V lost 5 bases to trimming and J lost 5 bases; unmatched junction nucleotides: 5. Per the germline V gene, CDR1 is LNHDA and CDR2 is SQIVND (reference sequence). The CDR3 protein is CASSAGQRTEAFF. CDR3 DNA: TGTGCCAGTAGTGCGGGACAGAGGACTGAAGCTTTCTTT.

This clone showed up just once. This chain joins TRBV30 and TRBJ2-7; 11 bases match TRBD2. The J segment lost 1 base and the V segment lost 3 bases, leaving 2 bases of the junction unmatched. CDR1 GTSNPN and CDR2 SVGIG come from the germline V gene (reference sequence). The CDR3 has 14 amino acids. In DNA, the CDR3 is TGTGCCTGGAGGGGACTAGCGGCATCCTACGAGCAGTACTTC. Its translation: CAWRGLAASYEQYF. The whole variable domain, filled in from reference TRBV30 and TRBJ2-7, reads SQTIHQWPATLVQPVGSPLSLECTVEGTSNPNLYWYRQAAGRGLQLLFYSVGIGQISSEVPQNLSASRPQDRQFILSSKKLLLSDSGFYLCAWRGLAASYEQYFGPGTRLTVT.

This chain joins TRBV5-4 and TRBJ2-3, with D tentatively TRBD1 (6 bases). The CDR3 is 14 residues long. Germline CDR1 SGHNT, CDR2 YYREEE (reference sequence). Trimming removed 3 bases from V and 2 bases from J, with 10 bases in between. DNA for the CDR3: TGTGCCAGCAGCTCAAACAGGGCCACAGATACGCAGTATTTT. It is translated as CASSSNRATDTQYF.

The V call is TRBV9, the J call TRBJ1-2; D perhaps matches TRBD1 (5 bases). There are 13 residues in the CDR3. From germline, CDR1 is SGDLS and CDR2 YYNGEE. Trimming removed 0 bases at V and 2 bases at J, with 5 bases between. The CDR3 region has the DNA TGTGCCAGCAGCGTAGCAGGGAACTATGGCTACACCTTC. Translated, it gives CASSVAGNYGYTF.

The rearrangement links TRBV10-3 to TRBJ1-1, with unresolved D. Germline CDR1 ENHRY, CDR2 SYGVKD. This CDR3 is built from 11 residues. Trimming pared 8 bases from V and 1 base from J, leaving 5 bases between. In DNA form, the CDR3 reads TGTGCCATCGGGCCGAACACTGAAGCTTTCTTT. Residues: CAIGPNTEAFF.

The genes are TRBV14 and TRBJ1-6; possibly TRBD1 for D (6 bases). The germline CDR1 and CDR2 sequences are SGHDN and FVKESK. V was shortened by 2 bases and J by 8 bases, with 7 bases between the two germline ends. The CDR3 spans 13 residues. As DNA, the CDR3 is TGTGCCAGCAGCCAAAGGACAGATTCACCCCTCCACTTT. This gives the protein CASSQRTDSPLHF.

This CDR3 reads CSVEKGRSGGDKQYF. The CDR3 coding sequence is TGCAGCGTTGAGAAGGGGAGGAGCGGGGGTGATAAGCAGTACTTC. V gene TRBV29-1 combines with J gene TRBJ2-7, with 8 nucleotides matching TRBD2. In germline, CDR1 is SQVTM, CDR2 ANQGSEA. CDR3 length: 15 amino acids. With V trimmed by 3 bases and J by 8 bases, 15 bases remained unmatched.

The CDR3 region has the DNA TGCGCCAGCAGCTTGGCGCGGGGGAACACCGGGGAGCTGTTTTTT. Translated, it gives CASSLARGNTGELFF. This rearrangement joins TRBV5-1 to TRBJ2-2, with a possible D match to TRBD2 (6 bases). The length of the CDR3 is 15 residues. Trimming left V 0 bases short and J 1 base short, with 7 bases between. The V gene's germline CDR1 is SGHRS and CDR2 YFSETQ.

The CDR3 reads CASSPHGATGGQPQHF. Written as DNA, the CDR3 is TGTGCCAGCAGCCCACATGGGGCGACGGGGGGCCAGCCCCAGCATTTT. This sequence joins TRBV3-1 (or the pseudogene TRBV3-2) and TRBJ1-5; maybe TRBD1 (6 bases). V was cut by 4 bases and J by 7 bases, with 20 bases left in between. The CDR3 totals 16 residues. Looked up from germline, CDR1 is LGHDT and CDR2 is YNNKEL (reference sequence).

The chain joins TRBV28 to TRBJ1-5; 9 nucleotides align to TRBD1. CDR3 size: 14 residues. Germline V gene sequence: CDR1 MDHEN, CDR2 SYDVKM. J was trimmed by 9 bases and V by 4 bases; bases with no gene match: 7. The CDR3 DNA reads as TGTGCCAGCAGTTCGGGACAGGGCCAGGGGCCCCAGCATTTT. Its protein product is CASSSGQGQGPQHF.

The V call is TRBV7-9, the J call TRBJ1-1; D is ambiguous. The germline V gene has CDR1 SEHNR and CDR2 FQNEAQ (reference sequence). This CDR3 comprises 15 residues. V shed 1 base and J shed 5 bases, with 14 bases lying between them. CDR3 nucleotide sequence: TGTGCCAGCAGCTTAGTAGGGTCGGGAGGGACTGAAGCTTTCTTT. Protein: CASSLVGSGGTEAFF.

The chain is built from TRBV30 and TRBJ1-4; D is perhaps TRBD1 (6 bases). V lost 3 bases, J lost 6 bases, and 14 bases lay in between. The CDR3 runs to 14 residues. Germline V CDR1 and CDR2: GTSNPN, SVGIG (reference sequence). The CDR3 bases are TGTGCCTGGAGCCGAGGGGGGGCCGATGAAAAACTGTTTTTT. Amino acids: CAWSRGGADEKLFF. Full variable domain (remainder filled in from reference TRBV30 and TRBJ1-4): SQTIHQWPATLVQPVGSPLSLECTVEGTSNPNLYWYRQAAGRGLQLLFYSVGIGQISSEVPQNLSASRPQDRQFILSSKKLLLSDSGFYLCAWSRGGADEKLFFGSGTQLSVL.